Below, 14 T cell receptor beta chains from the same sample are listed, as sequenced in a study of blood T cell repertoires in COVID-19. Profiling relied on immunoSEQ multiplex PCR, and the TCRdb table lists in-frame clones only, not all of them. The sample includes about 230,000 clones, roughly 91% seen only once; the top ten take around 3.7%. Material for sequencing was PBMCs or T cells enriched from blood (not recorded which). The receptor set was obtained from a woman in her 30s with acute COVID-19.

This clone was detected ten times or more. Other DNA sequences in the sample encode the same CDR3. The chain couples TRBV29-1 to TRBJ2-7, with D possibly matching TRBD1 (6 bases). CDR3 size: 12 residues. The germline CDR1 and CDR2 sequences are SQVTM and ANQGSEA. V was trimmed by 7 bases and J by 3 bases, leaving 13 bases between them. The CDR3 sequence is CSAGTGIYEQYF. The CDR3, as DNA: TGCAGCGCGGGAACAGGGATCTACGAGCAGTACTTC.

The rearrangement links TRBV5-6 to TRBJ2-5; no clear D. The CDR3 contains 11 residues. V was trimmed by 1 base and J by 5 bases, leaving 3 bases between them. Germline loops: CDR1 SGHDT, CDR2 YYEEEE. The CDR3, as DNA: TGTGCCAGCAGCTTGCAGGAGACCCAGTACTTC. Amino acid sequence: CASSLQETQYF.

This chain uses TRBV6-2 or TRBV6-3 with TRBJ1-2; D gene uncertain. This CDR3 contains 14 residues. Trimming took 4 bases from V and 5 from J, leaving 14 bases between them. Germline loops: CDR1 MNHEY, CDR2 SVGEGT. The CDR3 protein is CASSSGGSSYGYTF. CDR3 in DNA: TGTGCCAGCAGTTCGGGCGGGTCCTCATATGGCTACACCTTC.

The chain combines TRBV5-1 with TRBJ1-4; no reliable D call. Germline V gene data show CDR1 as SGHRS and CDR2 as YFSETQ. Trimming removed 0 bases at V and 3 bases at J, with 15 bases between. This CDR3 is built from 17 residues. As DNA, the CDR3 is TGCGCCAGCAGCTTGGGAGGAAGCCAACTCCCTAATGAAAAACTGTTTTTT. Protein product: CASSLGGSQLPNEKLFF. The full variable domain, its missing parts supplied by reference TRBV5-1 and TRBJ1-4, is KAGVTQTPRYLIKTRGQQVTLSCSPISGHRSVSWYQQTPGQGLQFLFEYFSETQRNKGNFPGRFSGRQFSNSRSEMNVSTLELGDSALYLCASSLGGSQLPNEKLFFGSGTQLSVL.

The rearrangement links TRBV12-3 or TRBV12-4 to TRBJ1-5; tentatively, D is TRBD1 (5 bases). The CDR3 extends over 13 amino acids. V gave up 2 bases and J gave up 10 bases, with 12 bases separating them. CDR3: CASSLSQGRPQHF. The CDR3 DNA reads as TGTGCCAGCAGTTTATCGCAGGGTCGTCCCCAGCATTTT.

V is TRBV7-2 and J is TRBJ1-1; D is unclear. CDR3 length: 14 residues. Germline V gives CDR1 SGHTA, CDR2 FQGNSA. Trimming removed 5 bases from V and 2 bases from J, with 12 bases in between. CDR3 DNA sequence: TGTGCCAGCAGCCCCGTACTGGGCAACACTGAAGCTTTCTTT. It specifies CASSPVLGNTEAFF.

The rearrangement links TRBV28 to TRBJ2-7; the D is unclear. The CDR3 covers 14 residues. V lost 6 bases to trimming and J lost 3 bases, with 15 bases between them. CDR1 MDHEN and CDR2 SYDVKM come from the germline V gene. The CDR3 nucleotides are TGTGCCAGCAGCAACCCAGGCCTACTCTACGAGCAGTACTTC. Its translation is CASSNPGLLYEQYF. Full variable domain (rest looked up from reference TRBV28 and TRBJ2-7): DVKVTQSSRYLVKRTGEKVFLECVQDMDHENMFWYRQDPGLGLRLIYFSYDVKMKEKGDIPEGYSVSREKKERFSLILESASTNQTSMYLCASSNPGLLYEQYFGPGTRLTVT.

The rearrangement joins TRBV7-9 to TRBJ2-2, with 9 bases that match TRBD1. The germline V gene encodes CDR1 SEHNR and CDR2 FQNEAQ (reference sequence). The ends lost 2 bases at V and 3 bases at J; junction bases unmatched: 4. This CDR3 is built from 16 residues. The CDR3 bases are TGTGCCAGCAGCTTAAGAGGGACAGGGCACACCGGGGAGCTGTTTTTT. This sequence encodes CASSLRGTGHTGELFF.

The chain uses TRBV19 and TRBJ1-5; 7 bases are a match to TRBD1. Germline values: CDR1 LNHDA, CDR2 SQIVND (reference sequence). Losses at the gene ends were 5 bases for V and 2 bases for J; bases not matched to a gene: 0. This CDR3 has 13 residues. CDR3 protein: CASSQGGNQPQHF. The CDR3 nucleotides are TGTGCCAGTAGTCAGGGGGGCAATCAGCCCCAGCATTTT.

CDR3: CAIRKGTEATGELFF. The CDR3 nucleotides are TGTGCCATCCGGAAAGGGACTGAGGCCACCGGGGAGCTGTTTTTT. This chain joins TRBV10-3 and TRBJ2-2; tentative D call: TRBD2 (6 bases). V was cut by 8 bases and J by 4 bases, with 17 bases left in between. Germline V gene lookup returns CDR1 ENHRY and CDR2 SYGVKD. The CDR3 has 15 amino acids.

The DNA for the CDR3 is TGCGCCAGCAGCCTAGGGACAGCCAATTCACCCCTCCACTTT. Translating it yields CASSLGTANSPLHF. The chain couples TRBV5-1 to TRBJ1-6; 7 bases map to TRBD1. The germline V gene encodes CDR1 SGHRS and CDR2 YFSETQ. The length of the CDR3 is 14 residues. V lost 4 bases and J lost 7; bases outside the gene matches: 5. The entire variable domain, with the rest obtained from reference TRBV5-1 and TRBJ1-6, is as follows: KAGVTQTPRYLIKTRGQQVTLSCSPISGHRSVSWYQQTPGQGLQFLFEYFSETQRNKGNFPGRFSGRQFSNSRSEMNVSTLELGDSALYLCASSLGTANSPLHFGNGTRLTVT.

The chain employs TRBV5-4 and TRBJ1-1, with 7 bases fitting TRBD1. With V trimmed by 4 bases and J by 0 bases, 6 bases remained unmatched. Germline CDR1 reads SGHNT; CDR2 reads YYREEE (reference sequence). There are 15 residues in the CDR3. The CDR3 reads CASSRGQNMNTEAFF. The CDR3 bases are TGTGCCAGCAGCCGGGGACAGAACATGAACACTGAAGCTTTCTTT.

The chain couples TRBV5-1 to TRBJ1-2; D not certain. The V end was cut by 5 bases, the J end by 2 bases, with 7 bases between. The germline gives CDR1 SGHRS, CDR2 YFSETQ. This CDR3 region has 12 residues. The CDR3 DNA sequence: TGCGCCAGCAGGGCGGAGAACTATGGCTACACCTTC. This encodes CASRAENYGYTF.

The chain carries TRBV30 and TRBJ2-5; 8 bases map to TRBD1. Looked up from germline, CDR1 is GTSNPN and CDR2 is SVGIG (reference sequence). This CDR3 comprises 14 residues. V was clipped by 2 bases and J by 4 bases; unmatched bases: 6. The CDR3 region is CAWSTGQGGETQYF. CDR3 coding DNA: TGTGCCTGGAGTACAGGACAGGGAGGAGAGACCCAGTACTTC. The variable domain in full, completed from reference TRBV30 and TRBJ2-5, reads SQTIHQWPATLVQPVGSPLSLECTVEGTSNPNLYWYRQAAGRGLQLLFYSVGIGQISSEVPQNLSASRPQDRQFILSSKKLLLSDSGFYLCAWSTGQGGETQYFGPGTRLLVL.